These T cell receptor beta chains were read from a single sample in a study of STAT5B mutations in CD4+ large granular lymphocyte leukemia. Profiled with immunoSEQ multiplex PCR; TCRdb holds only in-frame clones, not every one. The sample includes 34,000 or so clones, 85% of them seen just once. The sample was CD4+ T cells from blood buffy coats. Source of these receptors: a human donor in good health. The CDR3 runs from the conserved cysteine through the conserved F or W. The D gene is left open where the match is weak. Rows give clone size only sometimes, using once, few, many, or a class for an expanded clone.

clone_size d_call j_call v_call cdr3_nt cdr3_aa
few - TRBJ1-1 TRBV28 TGTGCCAGCAGGTCACAGGGAACCACTGAAGCTTTCTTT CASRSQGTTEAFF
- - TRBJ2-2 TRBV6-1 TGTGCCAGCCGGCGGGAAGTTGGCGTCGGGGAGCTGTTTTTT CASRREVGVGELFF
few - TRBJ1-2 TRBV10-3 TGTGCCATCAGGTTATATCAATCGGACGCATCTGGCTACACCTTC CAIRLYQSDASGYTF
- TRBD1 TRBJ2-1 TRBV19 TGTGCCAGTAGTATGGGACAGGGGTATTTAGCGGGTAGTAACAATGAGCAGTTCTTC CASSMGQGYLAGSNNEQFF
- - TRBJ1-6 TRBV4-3 TGCGCCAGCAGCCAAGATCACGAGCGTTCACCCCTCCACTTT CASSQDHERSPLHF
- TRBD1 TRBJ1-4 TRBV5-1 TGCGCCAGCAGGACAGGGAATCCGGCGGGTAGTGAAAAACTGTTTTTT CASRTGNPAGSEKLFF
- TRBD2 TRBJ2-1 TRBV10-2 TGCGCCAGCAGCGCGACTAGCGGGCTTCCCGAACACAATGAGCAGTTCTTC CASSATSGLPEHNEQFF
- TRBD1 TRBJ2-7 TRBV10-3 TGTGCCATCATGGGACAGGGGTTCTACGAGCAGTACTTC CAIMGQGFYEQYF
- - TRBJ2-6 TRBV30 TGTGCCATGATATCAGGGTCTGGGGCCAACGTCCTGACTTTC CAMISGSGANVLTF
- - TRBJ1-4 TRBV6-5 TGTGCCAGCAGACGACAGAGAACAACTAATGAAAAACTGTTTTTT CASRRQRTTNEKLFF
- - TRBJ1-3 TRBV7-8 TGTGCCAGCAGCCCGGATGGCAACACCATATATTTT CASSPDGNTIYF
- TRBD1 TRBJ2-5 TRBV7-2 TGTGCCAGCAGCCCCCGACAGGGCAAAGAGACCCAGTACTTC CASSPRQGKETQYF
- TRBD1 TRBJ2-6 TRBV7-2 TGTGCCAGCAGCTCGAGACAGGGCTCTGGGGCCAACGTCCTGACTTTC CASSSRQGSGANVLTF
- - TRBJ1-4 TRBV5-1 TGCGCCAGCTCGGGGACTCCCGCAACTAATGAAAAACTGTTTTTT CASSGTPATNEKLFF
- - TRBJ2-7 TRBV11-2 TGTGCCAGCAGCTGGGGCTACGAGCAGTACTTC CASSWGYEQYF
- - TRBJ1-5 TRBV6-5 TGTGCCAGCAGTCTAGGGAGGCAAGGTCAGCCCCAGCATTTT CASSLGRQGQPQHF
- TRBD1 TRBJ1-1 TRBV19 TGTGCCAGTAGTGCACAACCGGGGACAGGGGGCTGGAACACTGAAGCTTTCTTT CASSAQPGTGGWNTEAFF
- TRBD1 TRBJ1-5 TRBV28 TGTGCCAGCAGTACACAGGGGATTAGCAATCAGCCCCAGCATTTT CASSTQGISNQPQHF
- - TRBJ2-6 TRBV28 TGTGCCAGCAGTTTAATGGGGGCAACTGGGGCCAACGTCCTGACTTTC CASSLMGATGANVLTF
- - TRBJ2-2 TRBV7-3 TGTGCCAGCAGCCCCCATTCTAGCTACACCGGGGAGCTGTTTTTT CASSPHSSYTGELFF
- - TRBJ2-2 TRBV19 TGTGCCAGCCGAAGAGGAGCCGGGGAGCTGTTTTTT CASRRGAGELFF
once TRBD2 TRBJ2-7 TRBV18 TGTGCCAGCTCACCATATGAACTAGCGGGTTTTTCCTACGAGCAGTACTTC CASSPYELAGFSYEQYF
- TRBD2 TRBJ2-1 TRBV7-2 TGTGCCAGCAGCTTTAGCGGGCCAGGAAACAATGAGCAGTTCTTC CASSFSGPGNNEQFF
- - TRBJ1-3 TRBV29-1 TGCAGCGTTGAAGACCGCTGGTCTGGAAACACCATATATTTT CSVEDRWSGNTIYF
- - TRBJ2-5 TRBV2 TGTGCCAGCAGGGAAAGAAGGGGGGGGAAAGAGACCCAGTACTTC CASRERRGGKETQYF
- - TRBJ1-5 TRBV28 TGTGCCGCCCGACGGGCCAATCAGCCCCAGCATTTT CAARRANQPQHF
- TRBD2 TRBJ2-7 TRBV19 TGTGCCAGTAGCGACCCTCGGGGGGAAGACTACGAGCAGTACTTC CASSDPRGEDYEQYF
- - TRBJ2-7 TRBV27 TGTGCCAGCAGTTCCCGCGGCGGATCTAAGGGCGAGCAGTACTTC CASSSRGGSKGEQYF
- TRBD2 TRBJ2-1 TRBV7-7 TGTGCCAGCCAGGAAGGGAGCGGGAGAAACTCGGCTCAGTTCTTC CASQEGSGRNSAQFF